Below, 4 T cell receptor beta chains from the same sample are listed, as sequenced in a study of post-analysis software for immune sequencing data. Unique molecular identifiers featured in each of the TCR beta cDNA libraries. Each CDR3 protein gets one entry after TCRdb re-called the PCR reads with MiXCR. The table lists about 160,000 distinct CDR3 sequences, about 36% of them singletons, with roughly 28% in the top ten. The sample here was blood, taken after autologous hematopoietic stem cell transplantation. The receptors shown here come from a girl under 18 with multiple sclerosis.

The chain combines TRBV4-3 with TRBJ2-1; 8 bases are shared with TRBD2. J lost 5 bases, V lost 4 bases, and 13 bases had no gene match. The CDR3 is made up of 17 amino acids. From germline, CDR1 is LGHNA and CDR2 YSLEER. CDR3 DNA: TGCGCCAGCAGCCCCTCCCTGGTAGCGGGGCTAAACAATGAGCAGTTCTTC. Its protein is CASSPSLVAGLNNEQFF.

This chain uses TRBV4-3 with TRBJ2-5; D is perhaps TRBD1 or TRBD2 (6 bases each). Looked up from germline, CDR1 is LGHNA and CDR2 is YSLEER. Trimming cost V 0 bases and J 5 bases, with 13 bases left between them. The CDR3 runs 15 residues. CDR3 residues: CASSQEGGRGETQYF. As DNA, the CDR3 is TGCGCCAGCAGCCAAGAGGGGGGCCGTGGGGAGACCCAGTACTTC.

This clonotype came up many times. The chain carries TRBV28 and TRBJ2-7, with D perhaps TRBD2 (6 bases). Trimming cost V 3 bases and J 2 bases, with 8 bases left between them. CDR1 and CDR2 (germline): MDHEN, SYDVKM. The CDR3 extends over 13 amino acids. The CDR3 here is CASSFTSPYEQYF. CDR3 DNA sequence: TGTGCCAGCAGTTTTACTAGCCCCTACGAGCAGTACTTC.

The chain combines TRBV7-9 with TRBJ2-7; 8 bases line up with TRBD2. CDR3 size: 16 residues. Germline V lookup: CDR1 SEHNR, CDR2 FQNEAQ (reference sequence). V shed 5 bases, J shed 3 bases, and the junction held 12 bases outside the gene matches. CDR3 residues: CASSPPGGAHFYEQYF. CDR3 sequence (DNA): TGTGCCAGCAGCCCACCCGGGGGGGCCCATTTCTACGAGCAGTACTTC.